What follows describes a single TCR beta chain. This sample was taken from a study of T cell responses to AZD1222 COVID-19 vaccine. This table comes from immunoSEQ multiplex PCR, and its TCRdb copy is limited to in-frame clones, with some not included. The sample comprises about 180,000 clones, roughly 88% of which are singletons, and approximately 8% rests with the top ten. The V end lost 3 bases, the J end lost 9 bases, and 9 bases lay between the germline ends. The germline CDR1 and CDR2 sequences are SEHNR and FQNEAQ (reference sequence). The length of the CDR3 is 13 residues. The sequence was collected from an adult in good health. The chain is built from TRBV7-9 and TRBJ1-6, with D tentatively TRBD1 (6 bases). The input for sequencing was peripheral blood, taken on day 0 of AZD1222 vaccination. CDR3 in DNA: TGTGCCAGCAGCTTGGGGGGGCGTTCACCCCTCCACTTT. This encodes CASSLGGRSPLHF.